This T cell receptor beta chain stems from a study of CD4 T cells in relation to SARS-CoV-2 and coronaviruses. Study-wide context: PBMCs were cultured with antigen for roughly 11 days before TCR beta sequencing. No peptide or an HIV-1 Nef peptide pool served as negative control.

The unexposed donors gave CD4+ T cells in 2011-2018, prior to COVID-19. After roughly ten days of culture, CD4+ T cells were isolated. As cell numbers allowed, unexposed-donor CD4+ T cells faced SARS-CoV-2 S/N and four cold-coronavirus spikes. V trimming: 8 bases; J trimming: 3 bases; junction bases outside the gene matches: 9. CDR3 length: 14 amino acids. The V gene's germline CDR1 is SGHDN and CDR2 FVKESK. A remark on this clone: Its antigen remains unidentified.

Produced via immunoSEQ multiplex PCR; TCRdb's table is partial and in-frame only. The sample contains roughly 19,000 clones, approximately 84% of which appear only once. Sequenced input: CD4+ T cells from PBMCs, cultured in vitro. This chain connects TRBV14 to TRBJ2-7; 8 nucleotides agree with TRBD1. The sequence was obtained from a human donor in good health. The CDR3 spells CASGRTGSFYEQYF. In DNA form, the CDR3 reads TGTGCCAGCGGACGGACAGGGTCCTTCTACGAGCAGTACTTC.